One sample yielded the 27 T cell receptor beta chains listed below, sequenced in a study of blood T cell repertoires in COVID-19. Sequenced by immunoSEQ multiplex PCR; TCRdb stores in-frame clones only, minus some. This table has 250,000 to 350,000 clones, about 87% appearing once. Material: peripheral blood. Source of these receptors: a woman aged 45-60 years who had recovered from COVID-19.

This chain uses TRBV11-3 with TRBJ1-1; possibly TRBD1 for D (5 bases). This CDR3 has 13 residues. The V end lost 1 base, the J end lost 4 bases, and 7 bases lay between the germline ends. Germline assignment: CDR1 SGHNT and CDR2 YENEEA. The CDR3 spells CASSLAGGTEAFF. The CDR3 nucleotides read TGTGCCAGCAGCTTAGCGGGGGGCACTGAAGCTTTCTTT.

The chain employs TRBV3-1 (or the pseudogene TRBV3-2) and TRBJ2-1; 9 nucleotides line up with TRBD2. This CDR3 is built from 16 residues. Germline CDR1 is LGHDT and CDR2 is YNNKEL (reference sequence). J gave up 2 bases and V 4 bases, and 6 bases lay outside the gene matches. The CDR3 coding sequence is TGTGCCAGCAGCCCCGCGGTAGCGGGGGCCTACAATGAGCAGTTCTTC. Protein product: CASSPAVAGAYNEQFF.

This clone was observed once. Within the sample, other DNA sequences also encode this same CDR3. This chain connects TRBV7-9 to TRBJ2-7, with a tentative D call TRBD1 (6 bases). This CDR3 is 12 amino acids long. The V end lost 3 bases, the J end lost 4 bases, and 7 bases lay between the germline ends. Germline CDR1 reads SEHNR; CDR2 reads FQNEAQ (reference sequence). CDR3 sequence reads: CASSLTGYEQYF. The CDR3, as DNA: TGTGCCAGCAGCTTGACAGGTTACGAGCAGTACTTC.

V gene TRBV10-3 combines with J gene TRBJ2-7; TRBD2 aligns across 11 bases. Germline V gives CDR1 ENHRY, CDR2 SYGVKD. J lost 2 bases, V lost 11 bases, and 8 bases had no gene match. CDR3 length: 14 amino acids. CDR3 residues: CASHGTSGTYEQYF. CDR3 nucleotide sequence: TGTGCCTCCCACGGGACTAGCGGCACCTACGAGCAGTACTTC.

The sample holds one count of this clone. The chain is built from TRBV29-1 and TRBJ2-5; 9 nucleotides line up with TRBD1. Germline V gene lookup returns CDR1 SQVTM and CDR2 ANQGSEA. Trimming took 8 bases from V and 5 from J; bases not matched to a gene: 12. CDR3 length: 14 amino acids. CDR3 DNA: TGCAGCTCTCTGATCGGGACAGGGCGGGAGACCCAGTACTTC. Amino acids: CSSLIGTGRETQYF.

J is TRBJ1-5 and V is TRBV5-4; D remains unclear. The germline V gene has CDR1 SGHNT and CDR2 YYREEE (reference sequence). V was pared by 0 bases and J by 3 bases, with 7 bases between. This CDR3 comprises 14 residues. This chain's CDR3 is CASSLAGDNQPQHF. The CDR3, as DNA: TGTGCCAGCAGCTTGGCGGGAGACAATCAGCCCCAGCATTTT.

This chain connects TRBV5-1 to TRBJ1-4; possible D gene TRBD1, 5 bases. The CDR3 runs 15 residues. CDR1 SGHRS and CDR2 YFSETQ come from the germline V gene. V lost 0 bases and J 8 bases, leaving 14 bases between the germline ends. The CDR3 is CASSLVGGRREKLFF. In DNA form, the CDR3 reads TGCGCCAGCAGCTTGGTGGGGGGAAGACGCGAAAAACTGTTTTTT.

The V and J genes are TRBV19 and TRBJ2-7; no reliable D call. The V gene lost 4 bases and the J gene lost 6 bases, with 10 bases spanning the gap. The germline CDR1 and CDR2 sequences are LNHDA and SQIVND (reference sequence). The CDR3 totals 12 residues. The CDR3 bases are TGTGCCAGTAGTACCCCCCCAGGCGAGCAGTACTTC. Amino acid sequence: CASSTPPGEQYF.

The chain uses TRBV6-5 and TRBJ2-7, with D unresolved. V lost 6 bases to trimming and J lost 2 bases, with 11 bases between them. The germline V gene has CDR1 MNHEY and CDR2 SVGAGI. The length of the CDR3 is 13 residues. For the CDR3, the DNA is TGTGCCAGCAGCCTCACATCAGCCTACGAGCAGTACTTC. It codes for CASSLTSAYEQYF.

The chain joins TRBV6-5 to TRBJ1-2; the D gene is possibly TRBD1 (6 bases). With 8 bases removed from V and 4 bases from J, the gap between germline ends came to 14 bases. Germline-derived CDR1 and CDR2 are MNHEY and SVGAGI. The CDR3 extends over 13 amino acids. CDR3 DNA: TGTGCCAGCGGGAGACAGGACTCCTATGGCTACACCTTC. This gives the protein CASGRQDSYGYTF.

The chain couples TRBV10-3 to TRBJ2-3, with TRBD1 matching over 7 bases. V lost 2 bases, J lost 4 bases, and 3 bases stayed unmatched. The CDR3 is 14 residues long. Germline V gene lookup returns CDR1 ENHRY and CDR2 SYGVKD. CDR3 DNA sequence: TGTGCCATCAGTGAGAGGGACAGATCAGATACGCAGTATTTT. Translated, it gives CAISERDRSDTQYF.

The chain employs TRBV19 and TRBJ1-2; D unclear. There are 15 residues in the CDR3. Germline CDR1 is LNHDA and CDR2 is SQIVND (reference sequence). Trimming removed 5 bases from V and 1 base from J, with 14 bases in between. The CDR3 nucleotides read TGTGCCAGTAGTGAGAGCCACTTCTTTAACTATGGCTACACCTTC. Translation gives CASSESHFFNYGYTF.

CDR3 nucleotides: TGTGCCAGCAGCGAAGGGACAACCGGACGGAACACCATATATTTT. Residues: CASSEGTTGRNTIYF. This sequence joins TRBV7-2 and TRBJ1-3; weak D call: TRBD1 (6 bases). V was clipped by 5 bases and J by 7 bases, with 18 bases between them. Germline CDR1 is SGHTA and CDR2 is FQGNSA. The CDR3 length is 15 residues.

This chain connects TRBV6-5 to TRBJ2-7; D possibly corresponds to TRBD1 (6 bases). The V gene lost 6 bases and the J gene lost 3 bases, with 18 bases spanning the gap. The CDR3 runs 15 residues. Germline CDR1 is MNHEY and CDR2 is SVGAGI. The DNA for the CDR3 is TGTGCCAGCAGGCTCCAGCAGGGGAAGCACTACGAGCAGTACTTC. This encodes CASRLQQGKHYEQYF.

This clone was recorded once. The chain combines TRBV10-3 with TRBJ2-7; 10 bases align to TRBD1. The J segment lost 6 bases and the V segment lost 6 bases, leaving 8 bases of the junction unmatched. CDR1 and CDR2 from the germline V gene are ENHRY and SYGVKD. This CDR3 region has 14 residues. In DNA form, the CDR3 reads TGTGCCATCAGCGCCGGGACAGGGGCCTTCGAGCAGTACTTC. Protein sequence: CAISAGTGAFEQYF.

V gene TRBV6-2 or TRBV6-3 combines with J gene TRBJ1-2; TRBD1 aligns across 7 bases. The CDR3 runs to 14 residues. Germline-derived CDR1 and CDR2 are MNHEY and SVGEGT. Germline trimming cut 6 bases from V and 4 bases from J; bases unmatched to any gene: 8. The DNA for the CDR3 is TGTGCCAGCAGCCGCCACCGGGACAGCTATGGCTACACCTTC. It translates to CASSRHRDSYGYTF.

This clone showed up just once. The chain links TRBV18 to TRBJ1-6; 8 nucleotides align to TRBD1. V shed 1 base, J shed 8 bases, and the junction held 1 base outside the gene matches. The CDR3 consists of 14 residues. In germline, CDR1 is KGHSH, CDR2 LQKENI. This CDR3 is CASSPQQGDSPLHF. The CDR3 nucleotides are TGTGCCAGCTCACCACAACAGGGGGATTCACCCCTCCACTTT.

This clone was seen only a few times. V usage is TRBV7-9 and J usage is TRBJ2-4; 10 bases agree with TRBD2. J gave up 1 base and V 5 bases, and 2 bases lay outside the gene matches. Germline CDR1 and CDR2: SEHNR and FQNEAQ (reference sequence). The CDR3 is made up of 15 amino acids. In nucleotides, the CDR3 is TGTGCCAGCAGCGATAGCGGGAGGGCCAAAAACATTCAGTACTTC. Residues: CASSDSGRAKNIQYF.

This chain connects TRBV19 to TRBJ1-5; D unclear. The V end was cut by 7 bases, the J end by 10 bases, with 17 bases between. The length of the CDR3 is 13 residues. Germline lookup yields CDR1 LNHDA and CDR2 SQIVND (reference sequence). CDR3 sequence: CASTPTSDTPQHF. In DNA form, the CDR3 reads TGTGCCAGTACCCCGACGAGCGATACCCCCCAGCATTTT. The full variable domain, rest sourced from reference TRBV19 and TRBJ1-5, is DGGITQSPKYLFRKEGQNVTLSCEQNLNHDAMYWYRQDPGQGLRLIYYSQIVNDFQKGDIAEGYSVSREKKESFPLTVTSAQKNPTAFYLCASTPTSDTPQHFGDGTRLSIL.

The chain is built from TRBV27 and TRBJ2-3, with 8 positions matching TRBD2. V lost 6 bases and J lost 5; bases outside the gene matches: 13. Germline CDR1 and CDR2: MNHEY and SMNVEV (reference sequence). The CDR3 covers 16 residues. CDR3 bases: TGTGCCAGCAGCCCCCGGGGGGGGCATATGAAAGATACGCAGTATTTT. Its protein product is CASSPRGGHMKDTQYF.

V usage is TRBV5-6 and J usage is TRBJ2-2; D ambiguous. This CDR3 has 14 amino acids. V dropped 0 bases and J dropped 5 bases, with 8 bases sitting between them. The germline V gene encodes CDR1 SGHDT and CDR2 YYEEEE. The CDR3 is CASSLVSFTGELFF. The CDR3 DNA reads TGTGCCAGCAGCTTGGTTAGTTTTACCGGGGAGCTGTTTTTT.

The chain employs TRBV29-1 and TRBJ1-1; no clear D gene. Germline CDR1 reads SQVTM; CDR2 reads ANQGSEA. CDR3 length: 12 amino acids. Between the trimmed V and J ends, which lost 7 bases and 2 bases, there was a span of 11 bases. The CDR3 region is CSAGEGNTEAFF. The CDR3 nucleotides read TGCAGCGCCGGAGAAGGCAACACTGAAGCTTTCTTT.

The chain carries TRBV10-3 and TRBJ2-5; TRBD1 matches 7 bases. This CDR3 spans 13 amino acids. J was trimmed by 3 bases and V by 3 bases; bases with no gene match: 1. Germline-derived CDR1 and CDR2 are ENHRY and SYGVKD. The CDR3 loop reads CAISDGQEETQYF. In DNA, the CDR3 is TGTGCCATCAGTGATGGACAGGAAGAGACCCAGTACTTC.

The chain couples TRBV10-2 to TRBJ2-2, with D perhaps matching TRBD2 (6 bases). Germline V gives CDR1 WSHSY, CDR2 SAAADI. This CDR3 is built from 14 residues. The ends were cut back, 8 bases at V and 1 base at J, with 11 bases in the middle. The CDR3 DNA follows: TGCGCCAGCTCCGGGGGTGTGAACACCGGGGAGCTGTTTTTT. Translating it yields CASSGGVNTGELFF.

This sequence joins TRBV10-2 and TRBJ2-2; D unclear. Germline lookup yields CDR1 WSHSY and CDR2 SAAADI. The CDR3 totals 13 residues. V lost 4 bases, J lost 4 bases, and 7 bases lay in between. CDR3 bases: TGCGCCAGCAGTGTACAGAGCACCGGGGAGCTGTTTTTT. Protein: CASSVQSTGELFF.

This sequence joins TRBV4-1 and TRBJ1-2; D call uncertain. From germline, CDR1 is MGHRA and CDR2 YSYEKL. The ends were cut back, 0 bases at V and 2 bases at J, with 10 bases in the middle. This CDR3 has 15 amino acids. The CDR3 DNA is TGCGCCAGCAGCCAAGATCGTCCGGGAAACTATGGCTACACCTTC. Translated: CASSQDRPGNYGYTF.

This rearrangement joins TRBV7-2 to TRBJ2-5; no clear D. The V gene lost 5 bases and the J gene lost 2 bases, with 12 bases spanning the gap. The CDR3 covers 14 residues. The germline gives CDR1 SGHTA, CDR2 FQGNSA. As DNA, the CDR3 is TGTGCCAGCAGCGTTCAGGCTACACAAGAGACCCAGTACTTC. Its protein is CASSVQATQETQYF.